Listed below are T cell receptor beta chains from one sample, sequenced in a study of Ad26.COV2.S vaccination and SARS-CoV-2 variants. TCRdb keeps only in-frame clones here, not all; method: immunoSEQ multiplex PCR. The top ten clones hold 9.5% to 15% of a sample with 500,000 or so clones, 70% to 90% of them seen once. Source: peripheral blood, taken in a trial of Ad26.COV2.S vaccine versus placebo. The receptors come from a person aged 18-60 years who received the Ad26.COV2.S COVID-19 vaccine or a placebo. The conserved cysteine and the conserved F or W are not part of the CDR3 here. D genes are given only for firm matches.

TRBV5-1,TRBJ2-7,.,ASSLAPMYEQY
TRBV6-5,TRBJ1-5,TRBD1,ASTGTGGGQPQH
TRBV7-9,TRBJ1-2,.,ASSLGGLKDGYT
TRBV5-1,TRBJ2-6,.,ASSFAGVSGANVLT
TRBV27,TRBJ2-2,TRBD2,ASSLFLAGGNTGELF
TRBV6-2/TRBV6-3,TRBJ2-1,TRBD1,ASSDPGTGRNEQF
TRBV7-8,TRBJ1-1,.,ASSPSVEARHTEAF
TRBV4-3,TRBJ1-3,.,ASSPRAPGPPGNTIY
TRBV24-1,TRBJ2-1,TRBD2,ATGRLAGGYNEQF
TRBV15,TRBJ2-5,TRBD2,ATSRDRTSNQETQY
TRBV6-1,TRBJ2-1,.,ASSEIAGTSYNEQF
TRBV20-1,TRBJ1-2,.,SASRGRYGYT
TRBV5-4,TRBJ1-2,.,ASSPTVGANYGYT
TRBV6-2/TRBV6-3,TRBJ2-7,.,ASSYSQESEEQY
TRBV4-1,TRBJ2-3,TRBD2,ASSDLAGGPDTQY
TRBV7-6,TRBJ2-7,TRBD2,ASSLGGTSGTYEQY
TRBV27,TRBJ2-7,.,ASMRRVGAPNDEQY